Following are 2 T cell receptor beta chains from one sample sequenced in a study of identical twins. MiXCR, run by TCRdb on the 5' RACE reads, gives a single entry per CDR3 protein. Here the sample spans about 330,000 distinct CDR3 sequences, over 9% being singletons. These same data were also listed under a study on yellow fever vaccine responses in identical twins.

The sample was CD8+ T cells sorted from blood. Receptor source: a woman between 18 and 29 years old in good health.

The V gene is TRBV10-2, the J gene TRBJ1-1; D uncertain. Deletions cut 2 bases from V and 4 bases from J, with 8 bases between. The CDR3 contains 13 residues. Germline CDR1 WSHSY, CDR2 SAAADI. CDR3 region: CASSEKRSTEAFF. The CDR3 DNA reads TGCGCCAGCAGTGAGAAGCGGTCCACTGAAGCTTTCTTT.

The chain links TRBV7-8 to TRBJ2-7; D may be TRBD1 (5 bases). Germline assignment: CDR1 SGHVS and CDR2 FQNEAQ. V was shortened by 3 bases and J by 2 bases, with 14 bases between the two germline ends. The length of the CDR3 is 15 residues. The CDR3 region has the DNA TGTGCCAGCAGCTTGGAGCCAGGGCGAGCCTACGAGCAGTACTTC. Its translation is CASSLEPGRAYEQYF.